The clone carrying this T cell receptor beta chain came up many times. The target antigen is unknown. This entry belongs to a study of CD8 T cells in ankylosing spondylitis. Broader study findings: Disease-linked clones had a CD8+ phenotype and relatively low frequency in peripheral blood.

CDR3 size: 14 residues. V was clipped by 2 bases and J by 7 bases, with 12 bases between them. The germline CDR1 and CDR2 sequences are SGHDT and YYEEEE. A single record per CDR3 protein comes from TCRdb applying MiXCR to the 5' RACE reads. The data contain about 170,000 distinct CDR3 sequences, around 19% of them singletons. What was sequenced was blood, either unsorted or a sorted T cell fraction (not recorded which). This TCR came from a male donor with ankylosing spondylitis or in good health (not recorded which). This chain connects TRBV5-6 to TRBJ1-4; D might be TRBD1 (5 bases). CDR3 loop: CASSFPGRVEKLFF. The CDR3 DNA reads as TGTGCCAGCAGCTTCCCGGGACGCGTTGAAAAACTGTTTTTT.